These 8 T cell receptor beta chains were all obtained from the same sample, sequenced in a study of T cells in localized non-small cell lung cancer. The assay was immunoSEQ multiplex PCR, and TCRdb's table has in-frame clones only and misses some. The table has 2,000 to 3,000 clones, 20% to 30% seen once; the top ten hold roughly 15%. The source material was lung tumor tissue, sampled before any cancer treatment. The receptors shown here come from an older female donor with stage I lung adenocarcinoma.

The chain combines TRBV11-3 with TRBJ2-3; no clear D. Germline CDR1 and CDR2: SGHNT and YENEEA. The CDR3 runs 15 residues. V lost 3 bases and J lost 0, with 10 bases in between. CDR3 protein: CASSFFFQSTDTQYF. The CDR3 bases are TGTGCCAGCAGCTTCTTTTTTCAGAGCACAGATACGCAGTATTTT.

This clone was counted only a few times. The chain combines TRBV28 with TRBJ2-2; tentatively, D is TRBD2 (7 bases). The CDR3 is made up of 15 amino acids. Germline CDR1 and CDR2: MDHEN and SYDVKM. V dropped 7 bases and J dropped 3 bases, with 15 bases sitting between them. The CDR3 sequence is CASTLWGGDTGELFF. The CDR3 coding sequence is TGTGCCAGCACCCTATGGGGGGGCGACACCGGGGAGCTGTTTTTT.

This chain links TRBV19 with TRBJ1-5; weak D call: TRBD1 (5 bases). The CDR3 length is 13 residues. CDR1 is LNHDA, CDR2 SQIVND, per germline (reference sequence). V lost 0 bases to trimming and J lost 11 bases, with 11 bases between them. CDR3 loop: CASSIDQWGTQHF. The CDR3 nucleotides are TGTGCCAGTAGTATAGATCAGTGGGGGACCCAGCATTTT.

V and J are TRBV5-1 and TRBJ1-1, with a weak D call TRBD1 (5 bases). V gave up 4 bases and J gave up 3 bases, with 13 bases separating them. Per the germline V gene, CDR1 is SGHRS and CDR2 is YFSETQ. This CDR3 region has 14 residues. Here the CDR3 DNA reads TGCGCCAGCAGCGAAATTGGGGGGGACACTGAAGCTTTCTTT. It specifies CASSEIGGDTEAFF.

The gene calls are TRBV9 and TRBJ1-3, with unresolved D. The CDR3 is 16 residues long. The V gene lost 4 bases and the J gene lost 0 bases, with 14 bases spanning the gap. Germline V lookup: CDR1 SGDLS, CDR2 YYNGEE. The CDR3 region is CASSPLDRFSGNTIYF. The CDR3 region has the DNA TGTGCCAGCAGCCCCTTAGACCGGTTCTCTGGAAACACCATATATTTT. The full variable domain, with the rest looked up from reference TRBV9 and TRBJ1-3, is DSGVTQTPKHLITATGQRVTLRCSPRSGDLSVYWYQQSLDQGLQFLIQYYNGEERAKGNILERFSAQQFPDLHSELNLSSLELGDSALYFCASSPLDRFSGNTIYFGEGSWLTVV.

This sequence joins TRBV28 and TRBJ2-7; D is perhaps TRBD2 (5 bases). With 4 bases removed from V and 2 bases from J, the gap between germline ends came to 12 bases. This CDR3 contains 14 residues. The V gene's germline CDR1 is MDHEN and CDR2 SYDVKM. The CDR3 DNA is TGTGCCAGCAGTTCAGGACTGACGGCCTACGAGCAGTACTTC. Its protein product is CASSSGLTAYEQYF.

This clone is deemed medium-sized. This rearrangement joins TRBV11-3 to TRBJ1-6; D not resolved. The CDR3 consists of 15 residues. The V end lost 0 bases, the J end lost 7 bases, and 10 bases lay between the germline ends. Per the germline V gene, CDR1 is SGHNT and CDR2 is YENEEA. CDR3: CASSLEYGRNSPLHF. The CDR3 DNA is TGTGCCAGCAGCTTAGAGTATGGGAGGAATTCACCCCTCCACTTT.

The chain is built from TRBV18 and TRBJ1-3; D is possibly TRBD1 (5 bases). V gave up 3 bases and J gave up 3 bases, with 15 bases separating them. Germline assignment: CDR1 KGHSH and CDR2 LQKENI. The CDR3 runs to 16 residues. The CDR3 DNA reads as TGTGCCAGCTCACCGAACGAGGGGTTTGGTGGAAACACCATATATTTT. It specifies CASSPNEGFGGNTIYF.